These T cell receptor beta chains were read from a single sample in a study of blood T cell repertoires in COVID-19. TCRdb's table, derived via immunoSEQ multiplex PCR, lists solely in-frame clones and lacks some. Here the sample spans about 370,000 clones, 89% being singletons. The sequencing sample was made of peripheral blood. All receptors come from a woman in her twenties or thirties with COVID-19, enrolled during active disease. The CDR3 runs from the conserved cysteine through the conserved F or W. D genes are given only for firm matches. Size values are once, few and many counts, or a class for expanded clones, and some rows have none.

J gene: TRBJ2-2
clone size: -
D gene: TRBD2
V gene: TRBV4-3
CDR3 DNA: TGCGCCAGCAGACACACTAGCGGGGGGAGGGCCGGGGAGCTGTTTTTT
CDR3 protein: CASRHTSGGRAGELFF

J gene: TRBJ2-7
clone size: -
D gene: -
V gene: TRBV18
CDR3 DNA: TGTGCCAGCTCACCGCTGGACATTTCCTACGAGCAGTACTTC
CDR3 protein: CASSPLDISYEQYF

J gene: TRBJ2-7
clone size: few
D gene: TRBD1
V gene: TRBV4-1
CDR3 DNA: TGCGCCAGCAGCCAAGATCCCGGTGGGCGGGACAGGGGGCCCTGGCAGTACTTC
CDR3 protein: CASSQDPGGRDRGPWQYF

J gene: TRBJ2-7
clone size: -
D gene: TRBD2
V gene: TRBV19
CDR3 DNA: TGTGCCAGTAGTATGCGGGGGGCGGGCTACGAGCAGTACTTC
CDR3 protein: CASSMRGAGYEQYF

J gene: TRBJ2-1
clone size: -
D gene: TRBD2
V gene: TRBV10-1
CDR3 DNA: TGCGCCAGCAGTGAACTAGCGGCAAGCTCCTACAATGAGCAGTTCTTC
CDR3 protein: CASSELAASSYNEQFF

J gene: TRBJ1-2
clone size: -
D gene: -
V gene: TRBV25-1
CDR3 DNA: TGTGCCAGCAGTGATTCAGGAAGGAGGGGTGGTGGCTACACCTTC
CDR3 protein: CASSDSGRRGGGYTF

J gene: TRBJ2-7
clone size: -
D gene: -
V gene: TRBV6-2/TRBV6-3
CDR3 DNA: TGTGCCAGCAGTCCGCGGGACAGAGCCTACGAGCAGTACTTC
CDR3 protein: CASSPRDRAYEQYF

J gene: TRBJ1-1
clone size: -
D gene: -
V gene: TRBV5-1
CDR3 DNA: TGCGCCAGCAGCTTGGAAGGGGGGGCACCCTTGAGGGGCATGGCAGCTTTCTTT
CDR3 protein: CASSLEGGAPLRGMAAFF

J gene: TRBJ1-1
clone size: few
D gene: -
V gene: TRBV19
CDR3 DNA: TGTGCCAGTAGTACTCTACCGGGTCTTGGTGAAGCTTTCTTT
CDR3 protein: CASSTLPGLGEAFF

J gene: TRBJ2-1
clone size: -
D gene: -
V gene: TRBV27
CDR3 DNA: TGTGCCAGCAGTTCCCTAACTAGGAGCAATGAGCAGTTCTTC
CDR3 protein: CASSSLTRSNEQFF

J gene: TRBJ2-1
clone size: -
D gene: TRBD1
V gene: TRBV7-9
CDR3 DNA: TGTGCCAGCAGCTCCCGGGACAGCACCTCCTACAATGAGCAGTTCTTC
CDR3 protein: CASSSRDSTSYNEQFF

J gene: TRBJ1-1
clone size: -
D gene: -
V gene: TRBV6-5
CDR3 DNA: TGTGCCAGCAGTTACTCCAGGCGAACTGAAGCTTTCTTT
CDR3 protein: CASSYSRRTEAFF

J gene: TRBJ1-2
clone size: once
D gene: TRBD1
V gene: TRBV14
CDR3 DNA: TGTGCCAGCAGCCGGGACAGGTTCATCGGCGGCTACACCTTC
CDR3 protein: CASSRDRFIGGYTF

J gene: TRBJ2-1
clone size: -
D gene: -
V gene: TRBV7-9
CDR3 DNA: TGTGCCAGCAGCGTAGGGACATATGAGCAGTTCTTC
CDR3 protein: CASSVGTYEQFF

J gene: TRBJ1-2
clone size: -
D gene: -
V gene: TRBV4-1
CDR3 DNA: TGCGCCAGCAGCCAAGATCTTTTCACGGGAAATGGCTACACCTTC
CDR3 protein: CASSQDLFTGNGYTF

J gene: TRBJ2-1
clone size: -
D gene: TRBD2
V gene: TRBV24-1
CDR3 DNA: TGTGCCACCAGTGATTCAAGGTCTAGCGGGGCCAATGAGCAGTTCTTC
CDR3 protein: CATSDSRSSGANEQFF

J gene: TRBJ2-3
clone size: once
D gene: TRBD1
V gene: TRBV28
CDR3 DNA: TGTGCCAGCAGTTCCCGACAGGGCGGGTGGGGTACGCAGTATTTT
CDR3 protein: CASSSRQGGWGTQYF

J gene: TRBJ2-2
clone size: -
D gene: TRBD2
V gene: TRBV11-2
CDR3 DNA: TGTGCCAGCAGCTTACGCGGGGGGGCCAACGGGGAGCTGTTTTTT
CDR3 protein: CASSLRGGANGELFF

J gene: TRBJ2-5
clone size: -
D gene: -
V gene: TRBV21-1
CDR3 DNA: TGTGCCAGCAGCAAGACCAACGGGGGAGCTTCGTACCAAGAGACCCAGTACTTC
CDR3 protein: CASSKTNGGASYQETQYF

J gene: TRBJ1-1
clone size: few
D gene: -
V gene: TRBV27
CDR3 DNA: TGTGCCAGCAGTTTTCGAAACGGGAACACTGAAGCTTTCTTT
CDR3 protein: CASSFRNGNTEAFF

J gene: TRBJ2-3
clone size: -
D gene: -
V gene: TRBV6-1
CDR3 DNA: TGTGCCAGCAGTGAAGCGCTGCATAAGGCGGGGATTAGCACAGATACGCAGTATTTT
CDR3 protein: CASSEALHKAGISTDTQYF

J gene: TRBJ2-1
clone size: -
D gene: TRBD2
V gene: TRBV11-3
CDR3 DNA: TGTGCCAGCAGCTGGACTAGCGGGAGTCGAGATGAGCAGTTCTTC
CDR3 protein: CASSWTSGSRDEQFF

J gene: TRBJ2-7
clone size: -
D gene: -
V gene: TRBV6-5
CDR3 DNA: TGTGCCAGCAGAGGCGAGTCAGGGGCCTACGAGCAGTACTTC
CDR3 protein: CASRGESGAYEQYF

J gene: TRBJ2-5
clone size: -
D gene: TRBD1
V gene: TRBV28
CDR3 DNA: TGTGCCAGCAGTCTTTTACAGGGGGTCCAAGAGACCCAGTACTTC
CDR3 protein: CASSLLQGVQETQYF

J gene: TRBJ2-5
clone size: -
D gene: TRBD1
V gene: TRBV30
CDR3 DNA: TGTGCCTGGAGTGTACTGCTCCCGGGACAGCGATACTTC
CDR3 protein: CAWSVLLPGQRYF

J gene: TRBJ1-1
clone size: -
D gene: -
V gene: TRBV7-9
CDR3 DNA: TGTGCCAGCAGACCCAAAGACAGGCTGGGAACTGAAGCTTTCTTT
CDR3 protein: CASRPKDRLGTEAFF

J gene: TRBJ2-6
clone size: -
D gene: -
V gene: TRBV6-5
CDR3 DNA: TGTGCCAGCAGTTACTCCAGGGCCCCTGGGGCCAACGTCCTGACTTTC
CDR3 protein: CASSYSRAPGANVLTF